This is a list of T cell receptor beta chains from one sample in a study of blood T cell repertoires in COVID-19. TCRdb keeps only in-frame clones here, not all; method: immunoSEQ multiplex PCR. The sample has roughly 250,000 clones, 91% seen once. Sequencing was performed on peripheral blood. Receptors were obtained from a person aged 18-35 years with COVID-19, enrolled during active disease. Both conserved end residues are part of each CDR3. D genes are given only for firm matches. Where a row states a size, it is once, few, many or the class of an expanded clone; other rows omit it.

CASSEGGVLERMSGYTF TGTGCCAGCAGTGAAGGGGGGGTGCTCGAGAGGATGAGTGGCTACACCTTC TRBJ1-2 . 17 . TRBV2
CASSLWAGGSTDTQYF TGTGCCAGCAGCTTATGGGCGGGGGGAAGCACAGATACGCAGTATTTT TRBJ2-3 . 16 TRBD2 TRBV7-2
CASSPRSSEQYF TGTGCCAGCAGCCCTAGGAGTAGCGAGCAGTACTTC TRBJ2-7 . 12 . TRBV27
CASSLGSPSAAQETQYF TGTGCCAGCAGCTTAGGCTCCCCTAGCGCGGCTCAAGAGACCCAGTACTTC TRBJ2-5 . 17 . TRBV7-9
CASSQTGLETQYF TGTGCCAGCAGCCAAACAGGGTTAGAGACCCAGTACTTC TRBJ2-5 once 13 . TRBV14
CASSQGQGGFDEQFF TGCGCCAGCAGCCAAGGACAGGGAGGATTCGATGAGCAGTTCTTC TRBJ2-1 . 15 . TRBV4-1
CASSLPGLAAYNEQFF TGTGCCAGCAGTTTACCGGGACTAGCAGCGTACAATGAGCAGTTCTTC TRBJ2-1 . 16 TRBD2 TRBV28
CASSGGGVAFF TGTGCCAGCAGTGGAGGGGGTGTAGCTTTCTTT TRBJ1-1 . 11 . TRBV2
CASSVGDRENSPLHF TGTGCCAGCAGCGTAGGGGACAGGGAAAATTCACCCCTCCACTTT TRBJ1-6 . 15 TRBD1 TRBV9
CASSYFGSSNQPQHF TGTGCCAGCAGTTACTTCGGGTCTAGCAATCAGCCCCAGCATTTT TRBJ1-5 . 15 . TRBV6-2/TRBV6-3
CASSLQLDSLKHF TGTGCCAGCTCACTACAATTGGACAGTCTGAAGCATTTT TRBJ1-5 . 13 . TRBV18
CASSPQWAEQYF TGTGCCAGCAGCCCCCAATGGGCCGAGCAGTACTTC TRBJ2-7 . 12 . TRBV21-1
CASSEALSPDTQYF TGTGCCAGCAGTGAAGCGCTTAGTCCGGATACGCAGTATTTT TRBJ2-3 . 14 . TRBV6-1
CSVRSASGRGDTGELFF TGCAGCGTCAGGTCGGCTAGCGGGAGAGGAGACACCGGGGAGCTGTTTTTT TRBJ2-2 . 17 TRBD2 TRBV29-1
CASSQEAASGSSNEQFF TGCGCCAGCAGCCAAGAAGCGGCTAGCGGGAGCTCAAATGAGCAGTTCTTC TRBJ2-1 . 17 TRBD2 TRBV4-1
CASSAQSNQPQHF TGTGCCAGCAGTGCCCAGTCGAATCAGCCCCAGCATTTT TRBJ1-5 . 13 . TRBV2
CATSRDPGESGSPLHF TGTGCCACCAGCAGAGATCCAGGGGAAAGTGGCTCACCCCTCCACTTT TRBJ1-6 . 16 . TRBV15
CSAGGDQYF TGCAGCGCTGGGGGGGACCAGTACTTC TRBJ2-5 . 9 TRBD2 TRBV29-1
CASSPGQSDYGYTF TGTGCCAGCAGCCCAGGACAGTCCGACTATGGCTACACCTTC TRBJ1-2 . 14 . TRBV5-6
CASSLNYVAETQYF TGTGCCAGCAGCTTAAATTATGTTGCGGAGACCCAGTACTTC TRBJ2-5 . 14 . TRBV11-2
CASSLGTGQGGATNEKLFF TGTGCCAGCAGCTTGGGTACAGGACAGGGCGGCGCAACTAATGAAAAACTGTTTTTT TRBJ1-4 . 19 TRBD1 TRBV5-8
CASSPSSGNTIYF TGTGCCAGCAGCCCGAGCTCTGGAAACACCATATATTTT TRBJ1-3 . 13 . TRBV11-2
CASSQDQGVQETQYF TGTGCCAGCAGCCAAGATCAAGGGGTCCAAGAGACCCAGTACTTC TRBJ2-5 . 15 . TRBV3-1/TRBV3-2
CASSAGTGGYNEQFF TGCGCCAGCAGCGCAGGGACAGGGGGCTACAATGAGCAGTTCTTC TRBJ2-1 once 15 TRBD1 TRBV5-1
CASTGQYTGELFF TGTGCCAGTACGGGACAGTACACCGGGGAGCTGTTTTTT TRBJ2-2 . 13 TRBD1 TRBV19
CASSPGASGLGGEQFF TGTGCCAGCAGCCCCGGGGCTAGCGGCCTCGGAGGTGAGCAGTTCTTC TRBJ2-1 . 16 TRBD2 TRBV7-9
CSAQGSYEQYF TGCAGTGCTCAGGGCTCCTACGAGCAGTACTTC TRBJ2-7 . 11 . TRBV20-1
CASSPPNSRTSGNEQFF TGTGCCAGCAGCCCCCCGAATTCGCGGACTAGCGGAAATGAGCAGTTCTTC TRBJ2-1 once 17 TRBD2 TRBV4-2
CASTPRGTGVNEQFF TGCGCCAGCACCCCTCGGGGGACAGGGGTGAATGAGCAGTTCTTC TRBJ2-1 . 15 TRBD1 TRBV5-1
CASRQGRNTIYF TGTGCCAGCAGGCAGGGTCGAAACACCATATATTTT TRBJ1-3 . 12 . TRBV6-4
CASSQDPRQGIYEQYF TGTGCCAGCAGCCAAGATCCCCGACAGGGGATCTACGAGCAGTACTTC TRBJ2-7 once 16 TRBD1 TRBV4-2
CASRGGLNQPQHF TGTGCCAGCAGGGGGGGGCTGAATCAGCCCCAGCATTTT TRBJ1-5 . 13 . TRBV6-5
CASSQERGGVQPQHF TGCGCCAGCAGCCAAGAACGGGGGGGCGTTCAGCCCCAGCATTTT TRBJ1-5 . 15 . TRBV4-1
CSVILAGDITDTQYF TGCAGCGTCATACTAGCGGGAGACATTACAGATACGCAGTATTTT TRBJ2-3 . 15 TRBD2 TRBV29-1
CASSVQGSTNEKLFF TGTGCCAGCAGTGTACAGGGCTCAACTAATGAAAAACTGTTTTTT TRBJ1-4 . 15 . TRBV28
CASSLLGATDNSPLHF TGTGCCAGTAGTTTACTTGGGGCAACCGATAATTCACCCCTCCACTTT TRBJ1-6 . 16 . TRBV19
CASSPRLAGAPNEQFF TGTGCCAGCAGTCCCCGACTAGCGGGAGCCCCCAATGAGCAGTTCTTC TRBJ2-1 . 16 TRBD2 TRBV27
CASSSLYEQYF TGTGCCAGCAGTTCTTTATACGAGCAGTACTTC TRBJ2-7 . 11 . TRBV12-3/TRBV12-4
CASRWSSNQPQHF TGTGCCAGCAGATGGAGCAGCAATCAGCCCCAGCATTTT TRBJ1-5 . 13 . TRBV28
CASSHQGEDGYTF TGCGCCAGCAGTCACCAGGGGGAGGATGGCTACACCTTC TRBJ1-2 . 13 TRBD1 TRBV23-1
CASSIFGGQVNYGYTF TGTGCCAGTAGTATCTTTGGCGGACAGGTGAACTATGGCTACACCTTC TRBJ1-2 few 16 TRBD1 TRBV19
CASSPLGQGAGGEQYF TGTGCCAGCTCACCACTAGGACAGGGGGCAGGCGGGGAGCAGTACTTC TRBJ2-7 . 16 TRBD1 TRBV18
CASSTQREGVKETQYF TGTGCCAGCAGTACCCAGCGGGAGGGGGTTAAAGAGACCCAGTACTTC TRBJ2-5 . 16 TRBD2 TRBV27
CASSSGRQGAGYGYTF TGTGCCAGCAGTTCCGGCCGACAGGGGGCTGGCTATGGCTACACCTTC TRBJ1-2 once 16 TRBD1 TRBV27
CASSIDPQVSEQFF TGTGCCAGTAGTATTGATCCCCAGGTGAGTGAGCAGTTCTTC TRBJ2-1 . 14 . TRBV19
CASRFGGFMNTEAFF TGTGCCAGTAGGTTCGGGGGATTCATGAACACTGAAGCTTTCTTT TRBJ1-1 once 15 . TRBV19
CAISGSGQLYNEQFF TGTGCCATCAGTGGTAGCGGACAACTCTACAATGAGCAGTTCTTC TRBJ2-1 . 15 . TRBV10-3
CAISGTVNSYEQYF TGTGCCATCAGTGGGACAGTTAATTCCTACGAGCAGTACTTC TRBJ2-7 . 14 . TRBV10-3
CASSEDRDHGYTF TGTGCCAGCAGCGAAGACAGGGATCATGGCTACACCTTC TRBJ1-2 . 13 TRBD1 TRBV12-3/TRBV12-4
CAWSVGVRSYGYTF TGTGCCTGGAGTGTAGGGGTCCGCAGCTATGGCTACACCTTC TRBJ1-2 . 14 . TRBV30
CASSQGAGQGNQPQHF TGCGCCAGCAGCCAAGGTGCGGGACAGGGGAATCAGCCCCAGCATTTT TRBJ1-5 . 16 TRBD1 TRBV4-1
CASSPFSGRGGELFF TGTGCCAGCTCACCATTTAGCGGGCGAGGCGGGGAGCTGTTTTTT TRBJ2-2 . 15 TRBD2 TRBV18
CAWGRYQTSGEETQYF TGTGCCTGGGGGAGATACCAGACTAGCGGTGAGGAGACCCAGTACTTC TRBJ2-5 . 16 TRBD2 TRBV30
CASSPGLPHGDTQYF TGTGCCAGCAGTCCGGGACTACCGCACGGGGATACGCAGTATTTT TRBJ2-3 . 15 TRBD2 TRBV6-4